The source of this TCR beta chain is a study of T-cell memory formation after mild COVID-19. Study-level points and caveats: Clones which contracted sat mainly in CM and EM if CD4+, and in EMRA if CD8+. Pre-infection memory held some responding clones, suggesting pre-existing cross-reactive T cells responded. Among clones contracting day 15 to 85, CD4/CD8 was balanced, whereas later expanders leaned CD4+.

The V end was cut by 7 bases, the J end by 5 bases, with 13 bases between. Germline values: CDR1 KGHDR, CDR2 SFDVKD. The CDR3 spans 13 residues. With respect to this clonotype: What it binds is unknown.

Constant-segment primers and 5'RACE yielded cDNA libraries for TCR alpha and TCR beta, each carrying sample barcodes and UMIs. TCRdb independently ran MiXCR on the 5' RACE reads; one entry per CDR3 protein. The sample carries 430,000 or so distinct CDR3 sequences, about 23% recorded once. The V gene is TRBV24-1, the J gene TRBJ1-1, with D uncertain. Sequencing input: PBMCs or a T cell subset sorted from them (not recorded which). This receptor was identified in an adult woman who had mild COVID-19 (a few samples of this study predate the infection). Cell type and time point are not known. In nucleotides, the CDR3 is TGTGCCACCAGGTCCTCCCGGAGTACTGAAGCTTTCTTT. It yields the protein CATRSSRSTEAFF.